The sequence of this TCR beta chain was determined in a study of cytomegalovirus exposure and HLA in healthy donors. Researchers ran the PCR with 60 Vbeta and 13 Jbeta primers. The protocol was immunoSEQ multiplex PCR, while the TCRdb copy is restricted to in-frame clones and leaves out a portion. The sample lists 120,000 to 150,000 clones, over 60% seen once, with about 1.7% in the top ten. This CDR3 comprises 15 residues. The receptor was derived from a man in his forties or fifties in good health and CMV-seronegative. Sequencing was performed on PBMCs. The chain combines TRBV21-1 with TRBJ1-2; the table's D call, TRBD1, has no DNA check behind it. TRBV21-1 is classified as a pseudogene. For the CDR3, the DNA is TGTGCCAGCAGCAAAGGTACACAGCCAAACTATGGCTACACCTTC. Amino acid sequence: CASSKGTQPNYGYTF.